This note documents a single T cell receptor beta chain sequence. The repertoire was sequenced with immunoSEQ multiplex PCR; TCRdb's copy has only in-frame clones and lacks some. The sample lists around 95,000 clones, 80% to 90% seen once, with roughly 2% in the top ten. The data originate from a study of preoperative IRX-2 immunotherapy in early breast cancer. Treatment reported: preoperative locoregional IRX-2 cytokine immunotherapy. Patients received preoperative, locoregional IRX-2 cytokine immunotherapy in a phase Ib study. Sequences were derived from tumor tissue, sampled after IRX-2 immunotherapy. This TCR derives from a human donor with breast cancer.

CDR3 bases: TGCGCCAGCAGCTTGGAACAGGGGGTATACAATGAGCAGTTCTTC. It encodes CASSLEQGVYNEQFF. This sequence joins TRBV5-1 and TRBJ2-1; 8 bases agree with TRBD1. J gave up 4 bases and V 0 bases, and 3 bases lay outside the gene matches. The CDR3 has 15 amino acids. Germline CDR1 reads SGHRS; CDR2 reads YFSETQ.